Here is one TCR beta chain with its context. The V end lost 3 bases, the J end lost 3 bases, and 10 bases lay between the germline ends. This CDR3 spans 14 amino acids. Per the germline V gene, CDR1 is KGHSH and CDR2 is LQKENI. These data come from a study of tumor-infiltrating lymphocytes in primary liver carcinoma. With a constant-region primer, TCR beta cDNA was made from approximately 450 ng of total RNA. Three rounds of nested multiplex PCR with slightly modified ARM-PCR produced TCR beta libraries. The first two PCR rounds used TRBV1-TRBV30 forward primers with a C-beta reverse primer, roughly 11 cycles each. MiXCR, applied by TCRdb to the multiplex PCR reads, yields one record per CDR3 protein. Of approximately 80,000 distinct CDR3 sequences in the sample, roughly 71% were seen once. Scientists recovered RNA and DNA together from roughly 21-30 mg of unsorted bulk tissue.

Sequencing was performed on tumor-adjacent normal liver tissue. This TCR derives from a man aged 35 to 55 with primary liver carcinoma and hepatitis B virus infection. The V and J genes are TRBV18 and TRBJ2-3, with D perhaps TRBD1 (5 bases). The CDR3 sequence: CASSPGKGTDTQYF. CDR3 bases: TGTGCCAGCTCACCGGGGAAGGGGACAGATACGCAGTATTTT.